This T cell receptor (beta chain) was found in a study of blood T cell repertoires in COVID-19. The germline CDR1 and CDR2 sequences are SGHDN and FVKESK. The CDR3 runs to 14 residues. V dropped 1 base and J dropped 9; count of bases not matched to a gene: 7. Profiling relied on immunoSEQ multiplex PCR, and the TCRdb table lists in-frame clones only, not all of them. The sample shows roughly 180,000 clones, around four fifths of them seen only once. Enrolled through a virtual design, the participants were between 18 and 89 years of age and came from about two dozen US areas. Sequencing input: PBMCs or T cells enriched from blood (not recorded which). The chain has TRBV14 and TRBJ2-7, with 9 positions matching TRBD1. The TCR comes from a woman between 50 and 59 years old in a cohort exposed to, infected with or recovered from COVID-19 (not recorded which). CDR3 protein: CASSQVGQGGGQYF. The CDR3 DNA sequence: TGTGCCAGCAGCCAAGTGGGACAGGGAGGCGGGCAGTACTTC.